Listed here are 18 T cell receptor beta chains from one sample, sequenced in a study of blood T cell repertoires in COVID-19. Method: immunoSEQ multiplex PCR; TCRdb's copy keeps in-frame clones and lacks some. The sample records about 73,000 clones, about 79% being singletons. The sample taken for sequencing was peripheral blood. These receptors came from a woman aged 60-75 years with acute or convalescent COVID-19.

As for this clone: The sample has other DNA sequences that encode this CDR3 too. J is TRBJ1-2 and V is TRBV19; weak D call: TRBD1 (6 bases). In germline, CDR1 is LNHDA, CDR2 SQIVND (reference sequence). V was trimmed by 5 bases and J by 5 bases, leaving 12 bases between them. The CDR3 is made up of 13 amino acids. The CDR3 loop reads CASSLGQSYGYTF. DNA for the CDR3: TGTGCCAGTAGTCTTGGACAGAGTTATGGCTACACCTTC.

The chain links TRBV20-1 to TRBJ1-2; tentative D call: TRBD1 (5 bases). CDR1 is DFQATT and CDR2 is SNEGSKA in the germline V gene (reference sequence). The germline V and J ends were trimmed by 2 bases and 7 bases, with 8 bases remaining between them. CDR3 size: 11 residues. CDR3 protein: CSARQGRGYTF. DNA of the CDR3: TGCAGTGCTAGACAGGGCCGTGGCTACACCTTC.

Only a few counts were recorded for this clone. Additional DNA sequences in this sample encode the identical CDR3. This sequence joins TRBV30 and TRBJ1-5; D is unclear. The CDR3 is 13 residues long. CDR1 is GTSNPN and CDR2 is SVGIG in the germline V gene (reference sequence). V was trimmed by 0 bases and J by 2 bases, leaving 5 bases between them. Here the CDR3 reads CAWSVEGNQPQHF. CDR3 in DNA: TGTGCCTGGAGTGTAGAGGGCAATCAGCCCCAGCATTTT.

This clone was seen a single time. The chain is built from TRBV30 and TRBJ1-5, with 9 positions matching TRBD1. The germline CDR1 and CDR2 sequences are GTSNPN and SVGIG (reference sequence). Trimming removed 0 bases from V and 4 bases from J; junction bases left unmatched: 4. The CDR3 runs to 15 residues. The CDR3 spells CAWSVRGQGNQPQHF. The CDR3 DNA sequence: TGTGCCTGGAGTGTACGTGGACAGGGGAATCAGCCCCAGCATTTT. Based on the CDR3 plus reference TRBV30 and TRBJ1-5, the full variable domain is SQTIHQWPATLVQPVGSPLSLECTVEGTSNPNLYWYRQAAGRGLQLLFYSVGIGQISSEVPQNLSASRPQDRQFILSSKKLLLSDSGFYLCAWSVRGQGNQPQHFGDGTRLSIL.

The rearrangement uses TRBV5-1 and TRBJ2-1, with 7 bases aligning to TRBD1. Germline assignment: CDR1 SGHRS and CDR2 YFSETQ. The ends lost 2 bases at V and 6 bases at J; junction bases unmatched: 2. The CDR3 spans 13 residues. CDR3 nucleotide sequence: TGCGCCAGCAGCTTTACAGGGGCCAATGAGCAGTTCTTC. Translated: CASSFTGANEQFF.

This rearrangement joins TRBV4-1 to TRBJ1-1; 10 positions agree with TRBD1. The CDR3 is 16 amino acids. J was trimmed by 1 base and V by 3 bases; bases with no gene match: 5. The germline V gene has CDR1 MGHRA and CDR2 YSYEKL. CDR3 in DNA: TGCGCCAGCAGCCAGGACAGGGGGGTACCGAACACTGAAGCTTTCTTT. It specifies CASSQDRGVPNTEAFF.

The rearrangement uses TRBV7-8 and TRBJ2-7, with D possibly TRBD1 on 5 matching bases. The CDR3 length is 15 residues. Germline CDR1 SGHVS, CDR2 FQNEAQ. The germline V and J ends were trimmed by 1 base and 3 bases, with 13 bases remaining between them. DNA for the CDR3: TGTGCCAGCAGCTTAGGCCGACAGACCGTCTACGAGCAGTACTTC. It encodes CASSLGRQTVYEQYF.

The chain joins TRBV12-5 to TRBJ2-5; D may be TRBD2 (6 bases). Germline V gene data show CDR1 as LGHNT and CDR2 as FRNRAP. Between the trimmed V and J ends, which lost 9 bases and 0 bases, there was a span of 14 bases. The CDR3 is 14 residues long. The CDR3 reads CASAPAGYQETQYF. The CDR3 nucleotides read TGTGCTAGCGCCCCCGCGGGGTACCAAGAGACCCAGTACTTC.

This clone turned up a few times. The CDR3 is CASSDRDRKNIQYF. CDR3 nucleotides: TGTGCCAGCAGCGACCGGGACAGAAAAAACATTCAGTACTTC. This chain joins TRBV3-1 (or the pseudogene TRBV3-2) and TRBJ2-4; 7 bases agree with TRBD1. In germline, CDR1 is LGHDT, CDR2 YNNKEL (reference sequence). The CDR3 totals 14 residues. Unmatched junction bases numbered 5, after V lost 5 bases and J lost 4 bases.

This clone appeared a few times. As DNA, the CDR3 is TGTGCCAGCTCAGTCAGGGATCTCACTGAAGCTTTCTTT. It translates to CASSVRDLTEAFF. This chain connects TRBV18 to TRBJ1-1; a weak D match, TRBD1 (5 bases). CDR3 length: 13 residues. V gave up 5 bases and J gave up 4 bases, with 11 bases separating them. Germline values: CDR1 KGHSH, CDR2 LQKENI.

This CDR3 is CASTVSGTQYF. CDR3 bases: TGTGCCAGCACGGTGTCTGGTACGCAGTATTTT. The gene calls are TRBV25-1 and TRBJ2-3; no clear D. Germline loops: CDR1 MGHDK, CDR2 SYGVNS. Trimming shortened V by 7 bases and J by 8 bases, and 10 bases separated the two germline ends. The CDR3 contains 11 residues.

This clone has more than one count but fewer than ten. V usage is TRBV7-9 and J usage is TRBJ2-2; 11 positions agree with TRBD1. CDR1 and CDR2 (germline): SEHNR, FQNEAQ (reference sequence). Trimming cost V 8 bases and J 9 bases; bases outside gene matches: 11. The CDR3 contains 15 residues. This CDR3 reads CASGSRDRGRRELFF. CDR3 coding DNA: TGTGCCAGCGGCTCCCGGGACAGGGGGAGGAGGGAGCTGTTTTTT.

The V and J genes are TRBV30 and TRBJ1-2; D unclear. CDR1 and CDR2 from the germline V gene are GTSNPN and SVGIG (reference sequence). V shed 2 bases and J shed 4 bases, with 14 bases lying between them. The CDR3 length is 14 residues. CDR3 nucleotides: TGTGCCTGGAGTCAAGAGGAGGTCGGCTATGGCTACACCTTC. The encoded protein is CAWSQEEVGYGYTF. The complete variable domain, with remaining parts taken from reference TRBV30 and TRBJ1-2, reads SQTIHQWPATLVQPVGSPLSLECTVEGTSNPNLYWYRQAAGRGLQLLFYSVGIGQISSEVPQNLSASRPQDRQFILSSKKLLLSDSGFYLCAWSQEEVGYGYTFGSGTRLTVV.

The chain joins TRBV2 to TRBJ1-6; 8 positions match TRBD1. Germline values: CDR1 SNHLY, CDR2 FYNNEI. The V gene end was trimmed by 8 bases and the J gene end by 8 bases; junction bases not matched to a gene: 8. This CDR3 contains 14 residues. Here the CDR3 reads CASLGGQGYSPLHF. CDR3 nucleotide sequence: TGTGCCAGCTTAGGAGGACAGGGATATTCACCCCTCCACTTT.

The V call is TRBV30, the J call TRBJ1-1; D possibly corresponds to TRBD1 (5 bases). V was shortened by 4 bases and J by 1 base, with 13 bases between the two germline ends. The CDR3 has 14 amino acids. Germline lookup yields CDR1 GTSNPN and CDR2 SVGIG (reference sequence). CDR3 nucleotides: TGTGCCTGGACCCTTGGGGCAGCGAACACTGAAGCTTTCTTT. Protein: CAWTLGAANTEAFF.

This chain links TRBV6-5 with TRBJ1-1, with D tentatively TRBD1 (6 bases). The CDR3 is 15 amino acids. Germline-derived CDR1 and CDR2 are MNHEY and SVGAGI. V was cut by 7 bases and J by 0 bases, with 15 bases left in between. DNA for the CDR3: TGTGCCAGCACCTCCGACAGGAGCATGAACACTGAAGCTTTCTTT. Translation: CASTSDRSMNTEAFF.

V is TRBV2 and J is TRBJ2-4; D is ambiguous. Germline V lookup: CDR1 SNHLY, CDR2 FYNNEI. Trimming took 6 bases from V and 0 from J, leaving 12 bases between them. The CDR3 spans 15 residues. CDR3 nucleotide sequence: TGTGCCAGCAGCCCAGAACAGCTAGCCAAAAACATTCAGTACTTC. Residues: CASSPEQLAKNIQYF.

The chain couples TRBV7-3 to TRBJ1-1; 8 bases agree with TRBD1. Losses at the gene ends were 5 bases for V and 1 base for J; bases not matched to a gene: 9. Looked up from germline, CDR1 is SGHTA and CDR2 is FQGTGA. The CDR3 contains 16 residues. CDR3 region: CASSPQGGTRNTEAFF. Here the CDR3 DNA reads TGTGCCAGCAGCCCACAGGGGGGAACAAGGAACACTGAAGCTTTCTTT.